This TCR beta chain emerged from a study of blood T cell repertoires in COVID-19. Study information: Sites across the United States, Italy and Spain contributed samples from acute and convalescent COVID-19. The analysed material was cDNA or gDNA that came from T cells, B-cell-depleted T cells, or PBMCs.

This CDR3 contains 11 residues. Germline trimming cut 7 bases from V and 7 bases from J; bases unmatched to any gene: 5. Germline values: CDR1 GTSNPN, CDR2 SVGIG (reference sequence). Authors' data handling: Amplifying reference gene primers gave estimates of nucleated cell counts. Repertoires were generated with immunoSEQ multiplex PCR, while TCRdb's copy carries only in-frame clones and drops some. V and J calls plus clone size are reproduced from that table; the DNA served to infer D and trimming. The table includes 30,000 to 40,000 clones, approximately 90% detected once. The chain uses TRBV30 and TRBJ1-2, with 8 bases fitting TRBD1. The receptor was derived from a man in his 70s with active COVID-19. Sequenced material: peripheral blood. The CDR3 protein is CALQGVPGYTF. CDR3 nucleotides: TGTGCCTTACAGGGGGTGCCTGGCTACACCTTC.